The clone carrying this T cell receptor beta chain has at least ten counts. Its antigen is not identified. These data originate in a study of T cells in Graves' hyperthyroidism and ophthalmopathy. Overall study context: Peripheral blood draws took place at initial diagnosis, ahead of any treatment. The study's findings and limits: Ophthalmopathy was identified by the model a median about 6.8 months ahead of onset.

Every diagnosis used clinical symptoms, serum thyroxine and TRAb, thyroid ultrasound and orbital computed tomography. PBMCs stemmed from 10 ml fresh peripheral blood. The source material, RNA transcripts, was used to amplify TCR beta CDR3 regions. Primed by the HTBI set, a first-round RT-PCR was run on the TCR CDR3. A single record per CDR3 protein comes from TCRdb applying MiXCR to the multiplex PCR reads. Of over 200,000 distinct CDR3 sequences in the sample, 14% to 15% were seen once. The sample taken for sequencing was blood. The source is a woman aged 40 to 49 with Graves' hyperthyroidism that later progressed to Graves' ophthalmopathy.

The CDR3 DNA reads TGTGCCAGCAGACAGGGTGGCCTCATCTTCGAGCAGTACTTC. Translated: CASRQGGLIFEQYF. This chain joins TRBV28 and TRBJ2-7; D is possibly TRBD1 (6 bases). Germline lookup yields CDR1 MDHEN and CDR2 SYDVKM. The V end was cut by 6 bases, the J end by 6 bases, with 18 bases between. CDR3 length: 14 amino acids.